The present entry profiles one TCR beta chain with its context. This sample is part of a study of blood T cell repertoires in COVID-19. This CDR3 comprises 13 residues. Germline CDR1 MNHEY, CDR2 SVGAGI. Trimming stripped 4 bases from V and 3 bases from J, with 9 bases between. Original analysis: Amplification of reference gene primers was used by the study to estimate nucleated cell counts. Here immunoSEQ multiplex PCR was the method, and the copy in TCRdb shows in-frame clones only, minus some. V and J calls and clone size are as listed in that table; D and trimming were resolved from the DNA. Here the sample spans hundreds of thousands of clones, 85% to 90% being singletons.

The sequencing sample was made of PBMCs or T cells enriched from blood (not recorded which). The V gene is TRBV6-5, the J gene TRBJ1-1, with D unclear. The sequence came from a woman under 40 who had recovered from COVID-19. The CDR3 DNA sequence: TGTGCCAGCAGTTTCTTTTATTACACTGAAGCTTTCTTT. As protein: CASSFFYYTEAFF.